These T cell receptor beta chains were read from a single sample in a study of blood T cells in healthy people across ages. TCRdb ran MiXCR on the 5' RACE reads and lists one entry per CDR3 protein. This sample has approximately 600,000 distinct CDR3 sequences; 58% occur once, and the top ten carry 30% to 45%. The sample comprised blood. Source of these receptors: a man aged 55 to 70 in good health. Each CDR3 is given with its conserved first and last residue. The D gene is left open where the match is weak. Clone size is given for some rows only: seen once, a few or many times, or a class if the clone is expanded.

j_call	v_call	cdr3_length	d_call	clone_size	cdr3_nt	cdr3_aa
TRBJ2-1	TRBV5-1	13	TRBD2	few	TGCGCCAGCAGCCCCGGCGTAGCGGGGGAGCAGTTCTTC	CASSPGVAGEQFF
TRBJ1-2	TRBV25-1	14	TRBD1	.	TGTGCCAGCAGTGCCCGACAGGGGGCGTATGGCTACACCTTC	CASSARQGAYGYTF
TRBJ2-3	TRBV6-4	14	.	few	TGTGCCAGCAGTGACTCTGCTGGGGCGGATACGCAGTATTTT	CASSDSAGADTQYF
TRBJ2-1	TRBV29-1	15	.	.	TGCAGCGTTGAGACGGGGGGCATAGTGTACAATGAGCAGTTCTTC	CSVETGGIVYNEQFF
TRBJ2-7	TRBV3-1	17	TRBD2	.	TGTGCCAGCAGCCAAGACTCAGCGGGGGGGAGCTCCTACGAGCAGTACTTC	CASSQDSAGGSSYEQYF
TRBJ1-1	TRBV7-2	15	.	.	TGTGCCAGCAGCCTACTACAAGGGTTCGTCACTGAAGCTTTCTTT	CASSLLQGFVTEAFF
TRBJ2-3	TRBV6-5	15	.	.	TGTGCCAGCAGTTACTCCGACGGTGCCACAGATACGCAGTATTTT	CASSYSDGATDTQYF
TRBJ2-1	TRBV24-1	16	.	.	TGTGCCACCAGTGACTCGACCGGCCCCCAAAACAATGAGCAGTTCTTC	CATSDSTGPQNNEQFF
TRBJ1-2	TRBV9	13	TRBD1	.	TGTGCCAGCAGCGTAGTAGGGGGCGCAGGCTACACCTTC	CASSVVGGAGYTF
TRBJ2-5	TRBV29-1	15	TRBD2	few	TGCAGCGCCGCACCTAGCGGGAGTAGACAAGAGACCCAGTACTTC	CSAAPSGSRQETQYF
TRBJ2-4	TRBV10-1	14	.	.	TGCGCCAGCAGTGATGGTCGGGAGAAGAACATTCAGTACTTC	CASSDGREKNIQYF
TRBJ2-5	TRBV10-3	11	TRBD1	.	TGTGCCACGGGACAGCAAGAGACCCAGTACTTC	CATGQQETQYF
TRBJ2-1	TRBV2	16	TRBD2	.	TGTGCCAGCAGTGGGGAACTAGCGGGGGGGTGGGATGAGCAGTTCTTC	CASSGELAGGWDEQFF
TRBJ1-2	TRBV29-1	11	.	.	TGCAGCGTTGATTTGGGGGGGGAGAGCACCTTC	CSVDLGGESTF
TRBJ2-7	TRBV4-1	15	TRBD1	.	TGCGCCAGCAGCCGCGGACAGGGGGCCGACTACGAGCAGTACTTC	CASSRGQGADYEQYF
TRBJ2-7	TRBV19	14	.	.	TGTGCCAGTAAAGGAGTTCGCAGTTCGGACGAGCAGTACTTC	CASKGVRSSDEQYF
TRBJ2-1	TRBV4-1	15	TRBD1	few	TGCGCCAGCAGCCAAAACCCGACAGGGGATTATGAGCAGTTCTTC	CASSQNPTGDYEQFF
TRBJ2-5	TRBV5-1	16	TRBD2	.	TGCGCCAGCACTGTCGCAGCGGGGGGATTACAAGAGACCCAGTACTTC	CASTVAAGGLQETQYF
TRBJ2-1	TRBV20-1	16	.	.	TGCAGTGCTAGGTCTCCTCTAGGGCAGGATCTAATGATACAGTTCTTC	CSARSPLGQDLMIQFF
TRBJ2-4	TRBV12-3/TRBV12-4	13	.	many	TGTGCCAGCAGTTTAGTGGCCAAAAACATTCAGTACTTC	CASSLVAKNIQYF
TRBJ1-2	TRBV12-3/TRBV12-4	13	.	.	TGTGCCTCATCGGGGGCCGCTAACTATGGCTACACCTTC	CASSGAANYGYTF
TRBJ2-5	TRBV5-1	16	.	once	TGCGCCAGCAGCTCGACCTTTCCGGGGAGCCAAGAGACCCAGTACTTC	CASSSTFPGSQETQYF
TRBJ1-2	TRBV9	13	.	few	TGTGCCAGCAGCGTAGACAGCCTGGATGGCTACACCTTC	CASSVDSLDGYTF
TRBJ1-6	TRBV10-3	14	.	.	TGTGCCATCAGTGAGCTGGAGATAGGTTCACCCCTCCACTTT	CAISELEIGSPLHF
TRBJ1-1	TRBV28	12	.	few	TGTGCCAGCAGAGACCGGGGAGTCGGAGCTTTCTTT	CASRDRGVGAFF
TRBJ2-7	TRBV4-1	15	TRBD1	once	TGCGCCAGCAGCGCCCAGACAGGGGGGCCCTACGAGCAGTACTTC	CASSAQTGGPYEQYF
TRBJ1-1	TRBV11-2	13	.	.	TGTGCCAGCAACCGTGGGGGAAGCACTGAAGCTTTCTTT	CASNRGGSTEAFF
TRBJ2-5	TRBV18	15	.	.	TGTGCCAGCTCGCAGGGGACTACAGGGGAAGAGACCCAGTACTTC	CASSQGTTGEETQYF
TRBJ1-2	TRBV4-2	15	TRBD1	.	TGTGCCAGCAGCCAAGAACGGACAGGAAACTATGGCTACACCTTC	CASSQERTGNYGYTF
TRBJ2-5	TRBV18	15	.	.	TGTGCCAGCTCACGCGGATCGGGGGCCGGGGAGACCCAGTACTTC	CASSRGSGAGETQYF
TRBJ2-5	TRBV20-1	15	.	.	TGCAGTGCTAGAGTCCCGGGGTGGAAACAAGAGACCCAGTACTTC	CSARVPGWKQETQYF
TRBJ2-6	TRBV10-3	15	TRBD1	many	TGTGCCATCACGACAGGGCAGGCTGGGGCCAACGTCCTGACTTTC	CAITTGQAGANVLTF